The clone carrying this T cell receptor (beta chain) came up many times. The sample is drawn from a study of T cells in Graves' hyperthyroidism and ophthalmopathy. The source material, RNA transcripts, was used to amplify TCR beta CDR3 regions. Researchers ran a first-round RT-PCR on the TCR CDR3 using the HTBI primer set. TCRdb reprocessed the multiplex PCR reads with MiXCR, giving one entry per CDR3 protein. The table shows some 600,000 distinct CDR3 sequences, with 35% to 55% occurring only once. V lost 5 bases and J 4 bases, leaving 14 bases between the germline ends. The CDR3 runs to 13 residues. Germline V CDR1 and CDR2: SQVTM, ANQGSEA.

The chain carries TRBV29-1 and TRBJ2-5; D is tentatively TRBD1 or TRBD2 (5 bases each). This TCR came from a woman under 30 with Graves' hyperthyroidism. Sample: peripheral blood or thyroid tissue (not recorded which). The CDR3 bases are TGCAGCGTTAGAGAAGGGACGGGAGAGACCCAGTACTTC. Protein: CSVREGTGETQYF.